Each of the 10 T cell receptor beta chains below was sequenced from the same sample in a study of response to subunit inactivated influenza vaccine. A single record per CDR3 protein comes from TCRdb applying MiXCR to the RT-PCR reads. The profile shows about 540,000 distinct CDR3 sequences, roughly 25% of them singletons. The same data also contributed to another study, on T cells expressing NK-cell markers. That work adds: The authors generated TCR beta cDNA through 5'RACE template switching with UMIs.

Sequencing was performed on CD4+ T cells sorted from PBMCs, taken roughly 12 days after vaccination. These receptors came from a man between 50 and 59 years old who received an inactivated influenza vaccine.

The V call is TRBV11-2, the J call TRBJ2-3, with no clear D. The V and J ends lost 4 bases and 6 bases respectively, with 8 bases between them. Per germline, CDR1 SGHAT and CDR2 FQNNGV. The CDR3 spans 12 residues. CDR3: CASSSFKDTQYF. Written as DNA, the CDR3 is TGTGCCAGCAGCTCCTTCAAGGATACGCAGTATTTT.

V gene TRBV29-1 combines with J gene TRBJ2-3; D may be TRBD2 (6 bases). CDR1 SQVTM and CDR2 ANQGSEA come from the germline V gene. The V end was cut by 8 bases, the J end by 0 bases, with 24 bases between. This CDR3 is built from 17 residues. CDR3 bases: TGCAGCCCTCCCGGGACTCCCGTGAATGGGAGCACAGATACGCAGTATTTT. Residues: CSPPGTPVNGSTDTQYF.

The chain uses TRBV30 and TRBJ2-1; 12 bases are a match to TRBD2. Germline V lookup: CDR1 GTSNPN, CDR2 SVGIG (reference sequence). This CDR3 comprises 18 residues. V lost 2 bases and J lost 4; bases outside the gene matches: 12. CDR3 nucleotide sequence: TGTGCCTGGAGTACAACATCTTGGACTAGCGGGGATTACAATGAGCAGTTCTTC. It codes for CAWSTTSWTSGDYNEQFF.

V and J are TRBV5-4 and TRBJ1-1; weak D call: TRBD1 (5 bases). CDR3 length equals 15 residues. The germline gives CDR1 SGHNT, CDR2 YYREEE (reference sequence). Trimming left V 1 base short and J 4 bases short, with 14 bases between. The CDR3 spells CASSLSLMGGTEAFF. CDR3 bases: TGTGCCAGCAGCTTGAGTTTAATGGGGGGCACTGAAGCTTTCTTT.

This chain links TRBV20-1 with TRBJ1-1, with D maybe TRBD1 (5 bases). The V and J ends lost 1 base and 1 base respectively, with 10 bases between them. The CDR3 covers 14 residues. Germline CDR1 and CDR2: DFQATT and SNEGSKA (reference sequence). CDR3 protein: CSARAIDRNTEAFF. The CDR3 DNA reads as TGCAGTGCTAGAGCGATAGACAGGAACACTGAAGCTTTCTTT.

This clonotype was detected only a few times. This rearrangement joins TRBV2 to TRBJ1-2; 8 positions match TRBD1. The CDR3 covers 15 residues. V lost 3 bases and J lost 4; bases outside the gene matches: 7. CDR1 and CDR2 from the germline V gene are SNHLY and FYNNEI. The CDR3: CASSESGQEIYGYTF. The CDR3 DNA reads TGTGCCAGCAGTGAGTCGGGACAGGAGATCTATGGCTACACCTTC.

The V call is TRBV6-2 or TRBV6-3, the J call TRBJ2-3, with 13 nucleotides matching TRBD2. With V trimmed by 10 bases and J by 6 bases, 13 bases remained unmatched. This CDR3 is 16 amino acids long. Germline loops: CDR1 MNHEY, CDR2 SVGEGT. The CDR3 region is CATSPGLAGSGDTQYF. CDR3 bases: TGTGCCACTAGTCCGGGACTAGCGGGGTCGGGGGATACGCAGTATTTT.

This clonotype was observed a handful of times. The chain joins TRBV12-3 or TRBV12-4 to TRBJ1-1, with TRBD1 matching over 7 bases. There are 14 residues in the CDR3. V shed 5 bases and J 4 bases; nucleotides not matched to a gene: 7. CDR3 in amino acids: CASSEQGYVTEAFF. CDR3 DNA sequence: TGTGCCAGCAGTGAACAGGGGTATGTCACTGAAGCTTTCTTT.

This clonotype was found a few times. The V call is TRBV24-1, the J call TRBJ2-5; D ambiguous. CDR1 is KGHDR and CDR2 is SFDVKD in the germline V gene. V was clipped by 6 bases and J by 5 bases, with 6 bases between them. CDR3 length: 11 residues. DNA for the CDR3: TGTGCCACCAGTTCTGGCGAGACCCAGTACTTC. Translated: CATSSGETQYF.

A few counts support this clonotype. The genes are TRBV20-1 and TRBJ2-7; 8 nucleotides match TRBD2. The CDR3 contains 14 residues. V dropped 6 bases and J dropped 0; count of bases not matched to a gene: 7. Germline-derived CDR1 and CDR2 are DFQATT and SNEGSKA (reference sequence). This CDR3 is CSATGLAHSYEQYF. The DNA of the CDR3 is TGCAGTGCCACCGGACTAGCACACTCCTACGAGCAGTACTTC.